The rows below give T cell receptor beta chains drawn from one sample of a study of shared T cell receptors in the human thymus. This table comes from immunoSEQ multiplex PCR, and its TCRdb copy is limited to in-frame clones, with some not included. This table holds 540,000 or so clones, approximately 80% found once. A further study also used this sample, focusing on human thymus T cells.

Material for sequencing was thymocytes. The receptors derive from a boy under three years old with a congenital heart defect. Both conserved end residues are part of each CDR3. The D gene is left open where the match is weak. Clone size appears in some rows only: once, few, many, or a class for an expanded clone.

size: -; V: TRBV6-1; D: TRBD1; J: TRBJ2-5; DNA: TGTGCCAGCAGTGAAGGCGATCGGGTGGGACAGATCCAAGAGACCCAGTACTTC; CDR3: CASSEGDRVGQIQETQYF
size: few; V: TRBV4-3; D: -; J: TRBJ2-2; DNA: TGCGCCAGCAGCCTTGACTTTAGTACCCCGAACACCGGGGAGCTGTTTTTT; CDR3: CASSLDFSTPNTGELFF
size: -; V: TRBV9; D: TRBD1; J: TRBJ1-1; DNA: TGTGCCAGCAGCGTAGGCGACAGGGAAATTGAAGCTTTCTTT; CDR3: CASSVGDREIEAFF
size: -; V: TRBV27; D: TRBD1; J: TRBJ1-2; DNA: TGTGCCAGCAGTCGCTTCCCCTCGGACAGGGCGAATGGCTACACCTTC; CDR3: CASSRFPSDRANGYTF
size: -; V: TRBV4-3; D: -; J: TRBJ1-2; DNA: TGCGCCAGCAGGCCGGTCCATGCCACCGGGGATGGCTACACCTTC; CDR3: CASRPVHATGDGYTF
size: -; V: TRBV19; D: TRBD1; J: TRBJ1-1; DNA: TGTGCCAGTAGTATGCCGGACAGGGGTTCAGCTTTCTTT; CDR3: CASSMPDRGSAFF
size: -; V: TRBV7-9; D: -; J: TRBJ2-7; DNA: TGTGCCAGCAGCCCCAGGGGAGGGGGCAGGGGGCTCGGCGAGCAGTACTTC; CDR3: CASSPRGGGRGLGEQYF
size: -; V: TRBV15; D: TRBD2; J: TRBJ2-7; DNA: TGTGCCACCAGCAGAGATCAGATCTTGCGGGAGGCCCTATTGTGGCACGAGCAGTACTTC; CDR3: CATSRDQILREALLWHEQYF
size: -; V: TRBV11-3; D: TRBD1; J: TRBJ1-2; DNA: TGTGCCAGCAGCAAAGACAGGGTCCATGGCTACACCTTC; CDR3: CASSKDRVHGYTF
size: -; V: TRBV2; D: TRBD2; J: TRBJ2-2; DNA: TGTGCCAGCAGTGAAGCGGGACTAATAACCGGGGAGCTGTTTTTT; CDR3: CASSEAGLITGELFF
size: -; V: TRBV27; D: -; J: TRBJ2-2; DNA: TGTGCCAGCAGTTATTCCGGGACATCGAACACCGGGGAGCTGTTTTTT; CDR3: CASSYSGTSNTGELFF
size: -; V: TRBV14; D: -; J: TRBJ2-7; DNA: TGTGCCAGCAGCCAACGACTGGACACCTGGGGTGGCTCCTACGAGCAGTACTTC; CDR3: CASSQRLDTWGGSYEQYF
size: -; V: TRBV15; D: TRBD2; J: TRBJ2-1; DNA: TGTGCCACCAGCAGGGGACCAGCGGGGGCCTACAATGAGCAGTTCTTC; CDR3: CATSRGPAGAYNEQFF
size: few; V: TRBV27; D: TRBD1; J: TRBJ2-5; DNA: TGTGCCAGCAGTCCCGCTGGACAGGTACTTAGAAAAGAGACCCAGTACTTC; CDR3: CASSPAGQVLRKETQYF
size: -; V: TRBV5-4; D: -; J: TRBJ2-7; DNA: TGTGCCAGCAGCTCGATTAAGACAGGTCGGCTCGAGCAGTACTTC; CDR3: CASSSIKTGRLEQYF
size: once; V: TRBV28; D: TRBD1; J: TRBJ2-5; DNA: TGTGCCAGCGTCGACAGGGCGCGGCGGGAGACCCAGTACTTC; CDR3: CASVDRARRETQYF
size: -; V: TRBV7-9; D: TRBD2; J: TRBJ2-5; DNA: TGTGCCAGCAGACCTCCTAGCGGTCAAGAGACCCAGTACTTC; CDR3: CASRPPSGQETQYF
size: -; V: TRBV28; D: TRBD2; J: TRBJ2-1; DNA: TGTGCCAGCAGTTTGTCTAGCGGGCGCTACAATGAGCAGTTCTTC; CDR3: CASSLSSGRYNEQFF
size: -; V: TRBV5-1; D: TRBD1; J: TRBJ1-1; DNA: TGCGCCAGCAGCTTGGGACAGGGGGGAGCTGAAGCTTTCTTT; CDR3: CASSLGQGGAEAFF
size: -; V: TRBV28; D: -; J: TRBJ2-7; DNA: TGTGCCAGCAGTTCTCAGACCAGGGCCCTCTCCTACGAGCAGTACTTC; CDR3: CASSSQTRALSYEQYF